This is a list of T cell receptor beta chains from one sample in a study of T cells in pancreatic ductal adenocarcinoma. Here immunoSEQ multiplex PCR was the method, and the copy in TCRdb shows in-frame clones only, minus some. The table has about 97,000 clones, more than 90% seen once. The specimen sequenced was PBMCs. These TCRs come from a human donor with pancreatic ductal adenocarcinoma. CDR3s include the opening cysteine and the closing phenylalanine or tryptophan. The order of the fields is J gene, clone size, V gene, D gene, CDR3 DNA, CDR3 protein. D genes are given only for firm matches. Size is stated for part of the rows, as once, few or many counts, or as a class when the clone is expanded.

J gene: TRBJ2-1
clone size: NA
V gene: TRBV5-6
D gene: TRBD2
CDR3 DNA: TGTGCCAGCAGCTTGATGCTCAGCGGGAGCCAATACAATGAGCAGTTCTTC
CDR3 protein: CASSLMLSGSQYNEQFF

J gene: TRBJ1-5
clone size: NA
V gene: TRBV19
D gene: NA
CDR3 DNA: TGTGCCAGTAGCCGACTAGAGAATCAGCCCCAGCATTTT
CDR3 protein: CASSRLENQPQHF

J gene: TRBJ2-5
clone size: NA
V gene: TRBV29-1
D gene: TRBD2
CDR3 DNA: TGCAGCGTTGCAGCGGGAGGGAGGGAGACCCAGTACTTC
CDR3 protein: CSVAAGGRETQYF

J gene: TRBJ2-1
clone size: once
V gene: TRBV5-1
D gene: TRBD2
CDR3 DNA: TGCGCCAGCAGCTTGGTGGGGGCGGCGGGAGGGGCGTACAATGAGCAGTTCTTC
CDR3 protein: CASSLVGAAGGAYNEQFF

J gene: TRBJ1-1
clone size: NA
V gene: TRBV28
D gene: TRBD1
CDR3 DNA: TGTGCCAGCAGTTTCTGGACAGGGAACACTGAAGCTTTCTTT
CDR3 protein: CASSFWTGNTEAFF

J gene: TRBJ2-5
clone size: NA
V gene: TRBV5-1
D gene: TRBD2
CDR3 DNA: TGCGCCAGCAGCCCCGGCAGGACTAGCGGGAGCGGGCCTAGGGAGACCCAGTACTTC
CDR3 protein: CASSPGRTSGSGPRETQYF

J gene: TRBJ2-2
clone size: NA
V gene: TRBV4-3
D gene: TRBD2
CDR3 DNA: TGCGCCAGCAGCCAAGAACAGGGGACTAGCGGGAGGGCCACCGGGGAGCTGTTTTTT
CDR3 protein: CASSQEQGTSGRATGELFF

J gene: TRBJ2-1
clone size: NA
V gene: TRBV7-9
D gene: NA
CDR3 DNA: TGTGCCAGCAGGGAACAGGGCTTCGATGAGCAGTTCTTC
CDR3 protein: CASREQGFDEQFF

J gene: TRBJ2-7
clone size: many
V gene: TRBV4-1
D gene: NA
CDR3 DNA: TGCGCCAGCAGCCAAAACCTTGCTAGCTCCTACGAGCAGTACTTC
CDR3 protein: CASSQNLASSYEQYF

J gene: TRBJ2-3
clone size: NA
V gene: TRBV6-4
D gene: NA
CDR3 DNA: TGTGCCACCCGTGGGGCAGGCACAGATACGCAGTATTTT
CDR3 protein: CATRGAGTDTQYF

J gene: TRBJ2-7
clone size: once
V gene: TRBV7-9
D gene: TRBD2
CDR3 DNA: TGTGCCAGCAAGAAGGGGACTAGCTCCCACGAGCAGTACTTC
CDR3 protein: CASKKGTSSHEQYF

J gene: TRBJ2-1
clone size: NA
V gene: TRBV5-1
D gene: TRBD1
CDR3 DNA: TGCGCCAGCGCATCGACAGGGGGCTACAATGAGCAGTTCTTC
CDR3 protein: CASASTGGYNEQFF

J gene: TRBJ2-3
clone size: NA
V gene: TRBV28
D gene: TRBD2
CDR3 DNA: TGTGCCAGCAGTTCGTCCCGTGAGCGGGAGTGGGCAGATACGCAGTATTTT
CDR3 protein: CASSSSREREWADTQYF

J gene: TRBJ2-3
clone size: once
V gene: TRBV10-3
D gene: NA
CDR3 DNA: TGTGCCATCAGTGGTACAGGAATAACAGATACGCAGTATTTT
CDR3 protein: CAISGTGITDTQYF

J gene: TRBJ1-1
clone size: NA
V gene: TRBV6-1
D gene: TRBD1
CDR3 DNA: TGTGCCAGCACTGACAGGGTCACTGAAGCTTTCTTT
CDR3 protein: CASTDRVTEAFF

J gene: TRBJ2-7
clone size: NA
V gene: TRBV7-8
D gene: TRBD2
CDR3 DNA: TGTGCCAGCAGCGGGTTAGCGGGATCCTCCTACGAGCAGTACTTC
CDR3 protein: CASSGLAGSSYEQYF

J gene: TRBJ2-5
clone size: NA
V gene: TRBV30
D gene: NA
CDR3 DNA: TGTGCCTGGAGTGGGGTGGAGCAAGAGACCCAGTACTTC
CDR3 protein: CAWSGVEQETQYF

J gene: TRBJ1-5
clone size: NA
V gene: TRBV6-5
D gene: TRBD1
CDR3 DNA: TGTGCCAGCAGTTACTCGGGACAGGTCGATCAGCCCCAGCATTTT
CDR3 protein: CASSYSGQVDQPQHF

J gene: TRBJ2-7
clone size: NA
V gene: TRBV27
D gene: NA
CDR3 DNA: TGTGCCAGCAGTTTATCGGAAGGACTACCGCTCGAGCAGTACTTC
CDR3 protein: CASSLSEGLPLEQYF

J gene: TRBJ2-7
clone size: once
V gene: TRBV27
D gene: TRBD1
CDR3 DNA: TGTGCCAGCAGCCAGGGGGAAAAGTCCTACGAGCAGTACTTC
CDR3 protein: CASSQGEKSYEQYF

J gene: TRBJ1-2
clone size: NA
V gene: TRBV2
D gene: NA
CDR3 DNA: TGTGCCAGAAACCCGCGGGCTAACTATGGCTACACCTTC
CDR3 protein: CARNPRANYGYTF

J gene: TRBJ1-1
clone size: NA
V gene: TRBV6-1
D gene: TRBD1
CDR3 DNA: TGTGCCAGCAGTGAATACAGGGGTAACACTGAAGCTTTCTTT
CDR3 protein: CASSEYRGNTEAFF

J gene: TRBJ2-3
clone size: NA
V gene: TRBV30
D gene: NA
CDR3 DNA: TGTGCCTGGAGTTCCAACAGGGCAGATACGCAGTATTTT
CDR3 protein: CAWSSNRADTQYF

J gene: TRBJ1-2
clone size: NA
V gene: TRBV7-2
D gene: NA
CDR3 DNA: TGTGCCAGCACCCCTGGTGTGGGGACTTATGGCTACACCTTC
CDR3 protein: CASTPGVGTYGYTF

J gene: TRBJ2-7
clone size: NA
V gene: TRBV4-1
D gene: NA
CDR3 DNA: TGCGCCAGCAGCCAGACCGGGACTCAGTCCTACGAGCAGTACTTC
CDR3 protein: CASSQTGTQSYEQYF

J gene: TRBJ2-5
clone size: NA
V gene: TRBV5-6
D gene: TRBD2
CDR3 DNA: TGTGCCAGCAGCTTGGGGACTAGCAGCTACCAAGAGACCCAGTACTTC
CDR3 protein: CASSLGTSSYQETQYF

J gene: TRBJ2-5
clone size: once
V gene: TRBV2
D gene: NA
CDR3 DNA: TGTGCCACTTGGGGGCCGGAAACGAGGGAAGAGACCCAGTACTTC
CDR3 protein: CATWGPETREETQYF

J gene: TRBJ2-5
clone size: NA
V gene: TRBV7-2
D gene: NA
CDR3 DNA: TGTGCCAGCAGCCGAAACAGGGAAGAGACCCAGTACTTC
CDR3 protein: CASSRNREETQYF

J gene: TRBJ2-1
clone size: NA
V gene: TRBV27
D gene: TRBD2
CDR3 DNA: TGTGCCAGCAGAATTAGCGGGATTCCCAACAATGAGCAGTTCTTC
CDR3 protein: CASRISGIPNNEQFF

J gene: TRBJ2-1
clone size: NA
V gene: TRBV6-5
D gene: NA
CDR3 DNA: TGTGCCAGCAGGCACGAAGGGGCCCTCTACAATGAGCAGTTCTTC
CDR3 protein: CASRHEGALYNEQFF

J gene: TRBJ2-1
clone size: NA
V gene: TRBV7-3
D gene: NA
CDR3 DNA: TGTGCCAGCAGCCAGGGACAAAACGTCCTCTACAATGAGCAGTTCTTC
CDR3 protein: CASSQGQNVLYNEQFF

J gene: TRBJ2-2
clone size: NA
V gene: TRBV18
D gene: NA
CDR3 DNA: TGTGCCAGCTCACCACCGGAGAGGTCTAGACAAGGAGGGCTGTTTTTT
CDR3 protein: CASSPPERSRQGGLFF

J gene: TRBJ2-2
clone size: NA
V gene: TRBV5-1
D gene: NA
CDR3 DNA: TGCGCCAGCAGCAGTATACAGGGAACCGGGGAGCTGTTTTTT
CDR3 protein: CASSSIQGTGELFF

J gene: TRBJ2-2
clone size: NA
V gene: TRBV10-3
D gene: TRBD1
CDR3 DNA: TGTGCCACAGCCGGACAGGGGAACACCGGGGAGCTGTTTTTT
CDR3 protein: CATAGQGNTGELFF

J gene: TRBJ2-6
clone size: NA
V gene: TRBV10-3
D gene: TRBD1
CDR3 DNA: TGTGCCATACTTGGGACAGACTCCTCTTCTGGGGCCAACGTCCTGACTTTC
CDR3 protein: CAILGTDSSSGANVLTF

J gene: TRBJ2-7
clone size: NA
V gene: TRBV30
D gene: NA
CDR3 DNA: TGTGCCTGGAGTCTGAGGAGGTCCGGCAGGATCTACGAGCAGTACTTC
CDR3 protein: CAWSLRRSGRIYEQYF

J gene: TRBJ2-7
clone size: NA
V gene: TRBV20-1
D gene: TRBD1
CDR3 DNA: TGCAGTGCTCGGGACAGCTACGAGCAGTACTTC
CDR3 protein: CSARDSYEQYF

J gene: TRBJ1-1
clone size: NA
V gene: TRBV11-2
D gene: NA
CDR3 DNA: TGTGCCAGCAGCTTAAGCCTCGCGACAGCAAACACTGAAGCTTTCTTT
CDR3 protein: CASSLSLATANTEAFF

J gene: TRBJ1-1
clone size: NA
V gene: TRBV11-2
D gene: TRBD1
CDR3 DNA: TGTGCCAGCAGCTTAGTCGGGACAGTGAACACTGAAGCTTTCTTT
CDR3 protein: CASSLVGTVNTEAFF

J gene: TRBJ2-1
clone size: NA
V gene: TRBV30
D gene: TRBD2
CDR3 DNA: TGTGCCTGGAGTGTCCCCTCAACTACTAGCGGGCCGTCCTACAATGAGCAGTTCTTC
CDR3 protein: CAWSVPSTTSGPSYNEQFF

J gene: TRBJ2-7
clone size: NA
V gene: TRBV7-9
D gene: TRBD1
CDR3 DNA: TGTGCCAGCAGCTCGGGACAGGCTAACGAGCAGTACTTC
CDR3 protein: CASSSGQANEQYF

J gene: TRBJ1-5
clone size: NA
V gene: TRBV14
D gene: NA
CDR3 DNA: TGTGCCAGCAGCCAAGATGGGCTCCAGCCCCAGCATTTT
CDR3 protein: CASSQDGLQPQHF

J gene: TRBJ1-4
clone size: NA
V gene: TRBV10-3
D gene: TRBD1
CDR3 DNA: TGTGCCAGAAGACAGACAGGGTGGGCTTCGGCTAATGAAAAACTGTTTTTT
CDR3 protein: CARRQTGWASANEKLFF

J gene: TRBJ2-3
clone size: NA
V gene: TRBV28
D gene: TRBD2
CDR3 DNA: TGTGCCAGCAGTGTATTAGGTCGGCGGGAGAACACAGATACGCAGTATTTT
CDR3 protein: CASSVLGRRENTDTQYF

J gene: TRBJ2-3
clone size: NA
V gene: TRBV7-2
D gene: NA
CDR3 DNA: TGTGCCAGCAGCTTAGGGCAGTCAGATACGCAGTATTTT
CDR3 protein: CASSLGQSDTQYF

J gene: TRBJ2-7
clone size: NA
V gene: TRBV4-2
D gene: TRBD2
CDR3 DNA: TGTGCCAGCAGCCACGAGTCACTAGCGGGAGGCCTAACTGCCTACGAGCAGTACTTC
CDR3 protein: CASSHESLAGGLTAYEQYF

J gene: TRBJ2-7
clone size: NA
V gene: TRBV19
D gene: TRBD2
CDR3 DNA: TGTGCCAGTAGTCTTTCAGCGGGATCCGAGCAGTACTTC
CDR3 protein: CASSLSAGSEQYF